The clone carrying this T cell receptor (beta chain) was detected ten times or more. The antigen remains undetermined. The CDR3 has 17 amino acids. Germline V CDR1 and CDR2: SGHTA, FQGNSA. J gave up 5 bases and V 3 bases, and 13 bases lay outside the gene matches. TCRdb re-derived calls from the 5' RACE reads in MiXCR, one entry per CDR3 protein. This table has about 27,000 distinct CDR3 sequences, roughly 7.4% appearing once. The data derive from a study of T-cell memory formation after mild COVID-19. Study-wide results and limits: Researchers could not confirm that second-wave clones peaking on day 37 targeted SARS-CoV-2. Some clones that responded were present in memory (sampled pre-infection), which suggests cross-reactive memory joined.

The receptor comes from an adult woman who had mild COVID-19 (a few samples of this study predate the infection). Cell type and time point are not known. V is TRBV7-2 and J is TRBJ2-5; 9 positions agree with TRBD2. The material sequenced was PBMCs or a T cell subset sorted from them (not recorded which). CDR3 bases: TGTGCCAGCAGCTTCGGGAAGCTAGCGGGGCTCCGGGAGACCCAGTACTTC. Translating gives CASSFGKLAGLRETQYF.